The next 23 T cell receptor beta chains were all read from a single sample in a study of glioma-infiltrating T cells after dendritic cell vaccination. Repertoires were generated with immunoSEQ multiplex PCR, while TCRdb's copy carries only in-frame clones and drops some. The data contain roughly 20,000 clones, approximately 85% of them singletons. Sequencing used blood, obtained before dendritic cell vaccination. Receptors were obtained from a human donor with glioblastoma.

This chain connects TRBV29-1 to TRBJ1-1; tentative D call: TRBD1 (6 bases). This CDR3 is 14 amino acids long. The V end was cut by 6 bases, the J end by 4 bases, with 18 bases between. Germline values: CDR1 SQVTM, CDR2 ANQGSEA. The CDR3 loop is CSVLGGVGTTEAFF. Here the CDR3 DNA reads TGCAGCGTGCTAGGGGGAGTAGGGACCACTGAAGCTTTCTTT.

This clone has only one observation. The rearrangement links TRBV9 to TRBJ2-2, with D possibly matching TRBD2 (5 bases). The CDR3 totals 16 residues. The ends were cut back, 1 base at V and 7 bases at J, with 17 bases in the middle. Germline lookup yields CDR1 SGDLS and CDR2 YYNGEE. As DNA, the CDR3 is TGTGCCAGCAGCGTAACGCTTAATCGGGGTCTCGGGGAGCTGTTTTTT. Protein: CASSVTLNRGLGELFF.

The chain has TRBV4-3 and TRBJ2-7; 11 bases are a match to TRBD2. J gave up 7 bases and V 0 bases, and 11 bases lay outside the gene matches. Germline V CDR1 and CDR2: LGHNA, YSLEER. The CDR3 consists of 17 residues. The CDR3 sequence is CASSQDRLAGGVVEQYF. The CDR3 DNA follows: TGCGCCAGCAGCCAAGATCGGCTAGCGGGAGGAGTCGTGGAGCAGTACTTC.

In DNA, the CDR3 is TGTGCCAGCAGCTCCACCCATACAGGTGATGGGAAGAGCTACACCTTC. It translates to CASSSTHTGDGKSYTF. J is TRBJ1-2 and V is TRBV7-8; perhaps TRBD1 as D (5 bases). CDR1 is SGHVS, CDR2 FQNEAQ, per germline. CDR3 length equals 16 residues. V was shortened by 4 bases and J by 9 bases, with 24 bases between the two germline ends.

J is TRBJ2-2 and V is TRBV7-3; TRBD1 might be the D (6 bases). In germline, CDR1 is SGHTA, CDR2 FQGTGA. The CDR3 is 18 residues long. The V gene lost 0 bases and the J gene lost 6 bases, with 20 bases spanning the gap. The CDR3 spells CASSLTSRDIIRPGELFF. The CDR3 nucleotides read TGTGCCAGCAGCTTAACCTCCCGGGACATAATCCGGCCCGGGGAGCTGTTTTTT.

CDR3 nucleotide sequence: TGCAGCGTCCTCGAGACAGGGAACTATGGCTACACCTTC. Translation gives CSVLETGNYGYTF. The chain is built from TRBV29-1 and TRBJ1-2; TRBD1 matches at 7 bases. CDR3 size: 13 residues. From germline, CDR1 is SQVTM and CDR2 ANQGSEA. V gave up 6 bases and J gave up 2 bases; unmatched junction bases: 6.

This clone came up once. The CDR3 DNA is TGTGCCATCAGGGAGCGGGAGGGACAAGAGACCCAGTACTTC. Protein sequence: CAIREREGQETQYF. The chain combines TRBV10-3 with TRBJ2-5; 10 nucleotides align to TRBD2. Looked up from germline, CDR1 is ENHRY and CDR2 is SYGVKD. The CDR3 is made up of 14 amino acids. J gave up 2 bases and V 6 bases, and 3 bases lay outside the gene matches.

This chain connects TRBV7-3 to TRBJ2-2; 9 bases align to TRBD1. This CDR3 is 16 amino acids long. Germline trimming cut 4 bases from V and 1 base from J; bases unmatched to any gene: 4. The germline CDR1 and CDR2 sequences are SGHTA and FQGTGA. This CDR3 is CASSSRTGENTGELFF. The CDR3 bases are TGTGCCAGCAGCTCCAGGACAGGGGAGAACACCGGGGAGCTGTTTTTT.

This clone was seen only a few times. V usage is TRBV6-5 and J usage is TRBJ2-1, with D possibly matching TRBD1 (5 bases). V was shortened by 6 bases and J by 7 bases, with 7 bases between the two germline ends. Per germline, CDR1 MNHEY and CDR2 SVGAGI. This CDR3 region has 11 residues. As DNA, the CDR3 is TGTGCCAGCAGACAGGTTAATGAGCAGTTCTTC. It codes for CASRQVNEQFF.

This clone was observed a handful of times. The chain employs TRBV9 and TRBJ2-2; no clear D gene. V lost 0 bases and J lost 7, with 4 bases in between. The CDR3 is 12 residues long. Germline CDR1 is SGDLS and CDR2 is YYNGEE. The CDR3 reads CASSVGNGELFF. The CDR3 DNA is TGTGCCAGCAGCGTAGGTAACGGGGAGCTGTTTTTT.

CDR3 sequence (DNA): TGTGCCAGCAGGCGATCAGGGGGAGCCTACAATGAGCAGTTCTTC. Amino acids: CASRRSGGAYNEQFF. The gene calls are TRBV14 and TRBJ2-1; TRBD1 aligns across 7 bases. CDR3 size: 15 residues. J gave up 2 bases and V 6 bases, and 7 bases lay outside the gene matches. Looked up from germline, CDR1 is SGHDN and CDR2 is FVKESK.

This chain connects TRBV27 to TRBJ2-5; D is unclear. V lost 3 bases to trimming and J lost 5 bases, with 10 bases between them. This CDR3 is built from 13 residues. Germline CDR1 is MNHEY and CDR2 is SMNVEV (reference sequence). For the CDR3, the DNA is TGTGCCAGCAGTTTGTGGAGTACGGAGACCCAGTACTTC. It encodes CASSLWSTETQYF.

The chain uses TRBV2 and TRBJ1-1; 10 bases map to TRBD1. This CDR3 region has 16 residues. The J segment lost 4 bases and the V segment lost 4 bases, leaving 9 bases of the junction unmatched. Germline values: CDR1 SNHLY, CDR2 FYNNEI. This chain's CDR3 is CASSAWTGGVVTEAFF. For the CDR3, the DNA is TGTGCCAGCAGTGCCTGGACAGGGGGGGTGGTCACTGAAGCTTTCTTT.

V and J are TRBV4-3 and TRBJ2-7, with 9 bases aligning to TRBD2. Germline lookup yields CDR1 LGHNA and CDR2 YSLEER. The ends lost 1 base at V and 2 bases at J; junction bases unmatched: 12. CDR3 length equals 18 residues. The CDR3 reads CASSQGPNRGGRAYEQYF. CDR3 bases: TGCGCCAGCAGCCAAGGTCCCAACCGGGGCGGGAGGGCCTACGAGCAGTACTTC.

The chain employs TRBV30 and TRBJ2-7; no firm D call. CDR3 length: 13 residues. Trimming cost V 2 bases and J 4 bases, with 12 bases left between them. Germline V gene sequence: CDR1 GTSNPN, CDR2 SVGIG (reference sequence). Here the CDR3 reads CAWSNGRRYEQYF. The CDR3 DNA follows: TGTGCCTGGAGTAACGGCCGGAGATACGAGCAGTACTTC.

The chain is built from TRBV2 and TRBJ2-7, with D tentatively TRBD1 (6 bases). Germline loops: CDR1 SNHLY, CDR2 FYNNEI. This CDR3 has 13 amino acids. Trimming shortened V by 4 bases and J by 5 bases, and 12 bases separated the two germline ends. The CDR3 loop is CASSVRGNDEQYF. CDR3 sequence (DNA): TGTGCCAGCAGTGTAAGGGGGAACGACGAGCAGTACTTC.

For the CDR3, the DNA is TGTGCCAGCAGCTTAGTAAGTCGGGGAGCGTACGAGCAGTACTTC. Encoded protein: CASSLVSRGAYEQYF. V usage is TRBV7-9 and J usage is TRBJ2-7, with D possibly TRBD2 on 5 matching bases. The CDR3 is 15 residues long. V was trimmed by 1 base and J by 4 bases, leaving 14 bases between them. Germline assignment: CDR1 SEHNR and CDR2 FQNEAQ (reference sequence).

The gene calls are TRBV5-1 and TRBJ2-7, with TRBD2 matching over 12 bases. The CDR3 spans 14 residues. The junction had 2 bases not matched to a gene; V was cut back by 4 bases and J by 3 bases. Germline V gene data show CDR1 as SGHRS and CDR2 as YFSETQ. This CDR3 is CASSGGLAGYEQYF. CDR3 in DNA: TGCGCCAGCAGCGGGGGACTAGCGGGCTACGAGCAGTACTTC.

This chain joins TRBV7-3 and TRBJ2-5; 8 bases are shared with TRBD2. Per the germline V gene, CDR1 is SGHTA and CDR2 is FQGTGA. The CDR3 sequence is 14 residues long. The V segment lost 4 bases and the J segment 9 bases; nucleotides outside the gene matches: 10. The CDR3 DNA follows: TGTGCCAGCAGCTCCGGGGGGGACGGGGCGTCCCAGTACTTC. This codes for CASSSGGDGASQYF. The whole variable domain, remainder taken from reference TRBV7-3 and TRBJ2-5, is GAGVSQTPSNKVTEKGKYVELRCDPISGHTALYWYRQSLGQGPEFLIYFQGTGAADDSGLPNDRFFAVRPEGSVSTLKIQRTERGDSAVYLCASSSGGDGASQYFGPGTRLLVL.

This clone was detected only a few times. The chain combines TRBV19 with TRBJ2-4; tentative D call: TRBD2 (5 bases). This CDR3 spans 17 amino acids. The V and J ends lost 1 base and 3 bases respectively, with 16 bases between them. Germline-derived CDR1 and CDR2 are LNHDA and SQIVND (reference sequence). CDR3 nucleotide sequence: TGTGCCAGTAGTATAGCGGTAGGAGGCTTGGACAAAAACATTCAGTACTTC. Translation gives CASSIAVGGLDKNIQYF.

The chain is built from TRBV7-2 and TRBJ1-3; D gene uncertain. Germline V gives CDR1 SGHTA, CDR2 FQGNSA. Trimming removed 6 bases from V and 1 base from J, with 7 bases in between. This CDR3 is 13 amino acids long. The CDR3 spells CASRSGSGNTIYF. The CDR3 nucleotides are TGTGCCAGCAGGTCGGGGTCTGGAAACACCATATATTTT.

In its sample, this clone was seen once. The chain links TRBV7-2 to TRBJ2-1; 12 positions match TRBD2. Germline CDR1 and CDR2: SGHTA and FQGNSA. The CDR3 consists of 14 residues. With 5 bases clipped from V and 10 bases from J, the junction kept 6 bases outside the gene matches. The CDR3 sequence: CASSIVLAGGEQFF. CDR3 in DNA: TGTGCCAGCAGCATCGTACTAGCGGGAGGCGAGCAGTTCTTC.

This clone has only a few counts. The chain couples TRBV7-6 to TRBJ2-7; tentatively, D is TRBD2 (6 bases). V lost 5 bases and J 4 bases, leaving 30 bases between the germline ends. Germline V gives CDR1 SGHVS, CDR2 FNYEAQ. CDR3 size: 19 residues. The CDR3 region is CASSLGVGERDLGVYEQYF. The DNA for the CDR3 is TGTGCCAGCAGCCTAGGGGTGGGAGAGAGGGACTTAGGGGTATACGAGCAGTACTTC.